The 10 T cell receptor beta chains below were found in one sample sequenced in a study of cytomegalovirus exposure and HLA in healthy donors. Both 60 Vbeta primers and 13 Jbeta primers went into the PCR. Assay: immunoSEQ multiplex PCR; the TCRdb copy retains only in-frame clones and omits some. The data contain around 190,000 clones, around 73% of them seen just once; the ten biggest clones take up just under 3%. The sequenced material came from PBMCs. These receptors were taken from a woman in her thirties in good health and CMV-seronegative.

On this clone itself: The junction departs from the called germline gene at one end, perhaps through a read error. The rearrangement joins TRBV5-1 to TRBJ1-2, with 10 bases aligning to TRBD1. The CDR3 has 14 residues. The germline gives CDR1 SGHRS, CDR2 YFSETQ. The CDR3 nucleotides read TGCGCCAGCAGCCTGACAGGGGGCCACTATGGCTACCCCTTC. Encoded protein: CASSLTGGHYGYPF.

The genes are TRBV5-1 and TRBJ2-7, with a tentative D call TRBD1 (7 bases). There are 15 residues in the CDR3. V dropped 2 bases and J dropped 7 bases, with 19 bases sitting between them. The germline V gene has CDR1 SGHRS and CDR2 YFSETQ. In DNA, the CDR3 is TGCGCCAGCAGCTTTGACCAGGGGGGTGCAGGGGAGCAGTACTTC. Protein sequence: CASSFDQGGAGEQYF. The full variable domain, its missing parts supplied by reference TRBV5-1 and TRBJ2-7, is KAGVTQTPRYLIKTRGQQVTLSCSPISGHRSVSWYQQTPGQGLQFLFEYFSETQRNKGNFPGRFSGRQFSNSRSEMNVSTLELGDSALYLCASSFDQGGAGEQYFGPGTRLTVT.

The rearrangement links TRBV6-6 to TRBJ1-1; tentatively, D is TRBD1 (6 bases). Trimming left V 6 bases short and J 4 bases short, with 15 bases between. Germline loops: CDR1 MNHNY, CDR2 SVGAGI (reference sequence). This CDR3 region has 14 residues. CDR3 in amino acids: CASRGGGVGTEAFF. The CDR3 coding sequence is TGTGCCAGCAGAGGAGGGGGGGTAGGCACTGAAGCTTTCTTT.

The chain is built from TRBV7-2 and TRBJ1-2; D is unclear. The CDR3 runs to 13 residues. The germline V and J ends were trimmed by 3 bases and 4 bases, with 9 bases remaining between them. CDR1 and CDR2 from the germline V gene are SGHTA and FQGNSA. Here the CDR3 reads CASSFDMGYGYTF. The CDR3 DNA sequence: TGTGCCAGCAGCTTCGACATGGGCTATGGCTACACCTTC.

V gene TRBV30 combines with J gene TRBJ2-1; maybe TRBD1 (5 bases). Germline V CDR1 and CDR2: GTSNPN, SVGIG (reference sequence). Between the trimmed V and J ends, which lost 4 bases and 8 bases, there was a span of 15 bases. This CDR3 has 13 amino acids. CDR3: CAWNRGLVYEQFF. CDR3 bases: TGTGCCTGGAATAGGGGTCTAGTCTATGAGCAGTTCTTC.

This clone came up a few times. This chain links TRBV5-1 with TRBJ1-1; perhaps TRBD1 as D (6 bases). Germline V gives CDR1 SGHRS, CDR2 YFSETQ. The CDR3 has 16 residues. Trimming shortened V by 1 base and J by 1 base, and 14 bases separated the two germline ends. The CDR3: CASSLINREWNTEAFF. In DNA, the CDR3 is TGCGCCAGCAGCTTGATCAACAGGGAATGGAACACTGAAGCTTTCTTT. Full variable domain (remainder filled in from reference TRBV5-1 and TRBJ1-1): KAGVTQTPRYLIKTRGQQVTLSCSPISGHRSVSWYQQTPGQGLQFLFEYFSETQRNKGNFPGRFSGRQFSNSRSEMNVSTLELGDSALYLCASSLINREWNTEAFFGQGTRLTVV.

V gene TRBV14 combines with J gene TRBJ2-7; tentatively, D is TRBD1 (6 bases). Germline V lookup: CDR1 SGHDN, CDR2 FVKESK. Trimming removed 1 base at V and 3 bases at J, with 16 bases between. The CDR3 covers 16 residues. The CDR3 bases are TGTGCCAGCAGCCAAGGAATGGGGGCCACTATCTACGAGCAGTACTTC. This codes for CASSQGMGATIYEQYF.

This sequence joins TRBV2 and TRBJ1-3, with D tentatively TRBD1 (6 bases). V lost 7 bases and J lost 4, with 8 bases in between. Germline V CDR1 and CDR2: SNHLY, FYNNEI. The CDR3 has 12 amino acids. CDR3 DNA sequence: TGTGCCAGCAAGGACAGAGGAAACACCATATATTTT. Its protein is CASKDRGNTIYF.

The chain carries TRBV28 and TRBJ1-2; D remains ambiguous. Germline-derived CDR1 and CDR2 are MDHEN and SYDVKM. V lost 6 bases to trimming and J lost 1 base, with 12 bases between them. This CDR3 comprises 14 residues. The CDR3 coding sequence is TGTGCCAGCAGCTCCCCGTCCAGTAACTATGGCTACACCTTC. Amino acid sequence: CASSSPSSNYGYTF.

The chain links TRBV9 to TRBJ2-5, with 7 bases matching TRBD1. The J call may be mistaken, given a closer DNA end match to TRBJ2-7. Germline V gives CDR1 SGDLS, CDR2 YYNGEE. The CDR3 sequence is 14 residues long. This chain's CDR3 is CASSGQANSYEQYF. CDR3 DNA sequence: TGTGCCAGCTCTGGACAGGCTAACTCCTACGAGCAGTACTTC.